This record looks at one TCR beta chain sequence and its context. There is no known antigen for this receptor. No qualities accompany the bases; no much larger clone lies one base away. The sample originates from a study of T cell changes during pregnancy in multiple sclerosis (dated by TCRdb to between 2018 and 2021). As for the study more broadly: The study examined how the T cell repertoire changed over the course of pregnancy in women with multiple sclerosis.

Spanning cysteine to phenylalanine, the CDR3 consists of 15 amino acids. Only the CDR3 portion is preserved as DNA: 45 bases, with reading frame beginning at the first base. CDR1 and CDR2 (LGHNT, FRNRAP) derive from the germline V gene. V loses 3 bases of germline sequence and J loses 4 bases, and the interval between the two ends is 15 bases. The library was obtained by the immunoSEQ multiplex PCR assay. TCRdb limited this immuneACCESS table to in-frame rearrangements with V and J called. A share of clones is missing; checked studies link under half to unresolved V genes, and the rest is unexplained. The sample profile shows about 60,000 clones; around 90% of them were found once. In total, the top ten clones hold roughly 0.76% of the sample.

This receptor was taken from a female donor with multiple sclerosis, enrolled in a pregnancy study. In this chain, TRBV12-5 is recombined with TRBJ1-1, with TRBD1 as a weak D call on 5 bases. This sample comprised CD4+ T cells from peripheral blood mononuclear cells, obtained in the first trimester of pregnancy. The nucleotide sequence reads as follows: TGTGCTAGTGGTTTAACTACCGACAGCTCCACTGAAGCTTTCTTT. Its amino acids are CASGLTTDSSTEAFF.